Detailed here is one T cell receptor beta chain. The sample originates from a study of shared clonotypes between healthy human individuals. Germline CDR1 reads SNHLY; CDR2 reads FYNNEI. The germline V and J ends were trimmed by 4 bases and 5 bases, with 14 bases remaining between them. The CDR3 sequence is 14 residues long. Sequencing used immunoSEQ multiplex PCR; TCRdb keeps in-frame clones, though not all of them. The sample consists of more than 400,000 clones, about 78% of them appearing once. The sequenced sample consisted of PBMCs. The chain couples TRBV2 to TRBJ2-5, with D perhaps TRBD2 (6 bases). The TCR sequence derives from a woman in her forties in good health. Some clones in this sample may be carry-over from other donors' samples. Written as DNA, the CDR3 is TGTGCCAGCAGTGCGGGGGAAGTTTGGGAGACCCAGTACTTC. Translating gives CASSAGEVWETQYF.